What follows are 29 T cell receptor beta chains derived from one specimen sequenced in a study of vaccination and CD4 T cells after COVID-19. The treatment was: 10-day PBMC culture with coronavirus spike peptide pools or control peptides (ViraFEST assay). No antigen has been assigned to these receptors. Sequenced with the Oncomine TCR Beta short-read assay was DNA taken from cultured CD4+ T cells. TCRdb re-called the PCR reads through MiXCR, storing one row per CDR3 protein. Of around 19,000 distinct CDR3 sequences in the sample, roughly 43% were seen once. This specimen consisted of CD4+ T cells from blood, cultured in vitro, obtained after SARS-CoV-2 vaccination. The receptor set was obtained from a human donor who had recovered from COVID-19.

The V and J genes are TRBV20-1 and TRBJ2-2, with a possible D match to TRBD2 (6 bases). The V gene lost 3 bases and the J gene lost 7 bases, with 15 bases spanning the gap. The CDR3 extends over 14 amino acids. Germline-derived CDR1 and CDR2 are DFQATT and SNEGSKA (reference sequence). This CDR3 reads CSASPGGRGGELFF. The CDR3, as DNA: TGCAGTGCTAGCCCCGGGGGTAGGGGCGGGGAGCTGTTTTTT.

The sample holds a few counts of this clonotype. The CDR3: CASSLVTGVGNTIYF. The DNA of the CDR3 is TGTGCCAGCAGCCTAGTTACAGGGGTCGGAAACACCATATATTTT. The chain combines TRBV7-2 with TRBJ1-3; 7 nucleotides line up with TRBD1. CDR3 length: 15 amino acids. The germline V gene has CDR1 SGHTA and CDR2 FQGNSA. V was clipped by 5 bases and J by 4 bases; unmatched bases: 8.

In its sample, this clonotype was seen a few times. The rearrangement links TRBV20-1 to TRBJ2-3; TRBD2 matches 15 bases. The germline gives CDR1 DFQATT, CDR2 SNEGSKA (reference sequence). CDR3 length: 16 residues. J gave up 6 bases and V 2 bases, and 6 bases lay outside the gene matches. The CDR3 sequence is CSARTGLAGGPDTQYF. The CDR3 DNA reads TGCAGTGCTAGAACTGGACTAGCGGGGGGGCCGGATACGCAGTATTTT.

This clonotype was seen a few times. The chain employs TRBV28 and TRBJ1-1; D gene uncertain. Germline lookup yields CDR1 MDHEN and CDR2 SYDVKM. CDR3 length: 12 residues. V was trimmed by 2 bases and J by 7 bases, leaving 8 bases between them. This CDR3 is CASSLRAFEAFF. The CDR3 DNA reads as TGTGCCAGCAGTTTACGGGCGTTTGAAGCTTTCTTT. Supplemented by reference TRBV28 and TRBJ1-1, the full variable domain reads DVKVTQSSRYLVKRTGEKVFLECVQDMDHENMFWYRQDPGLGLRLIYFSYDVKMKEKGDIPEGYSVSREKKERFSLILESASTNQTSMYLCASSLRAFEAFFGQGTRLTVV.

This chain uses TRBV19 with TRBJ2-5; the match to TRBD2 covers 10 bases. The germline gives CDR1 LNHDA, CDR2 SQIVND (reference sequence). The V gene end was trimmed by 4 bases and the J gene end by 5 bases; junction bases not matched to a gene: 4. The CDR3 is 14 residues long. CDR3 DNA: TGTGCCAGTAGTAGTAGCGGGGGGACCGAGACCCAGTACTTC. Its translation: CASSSSGGTETQYF.

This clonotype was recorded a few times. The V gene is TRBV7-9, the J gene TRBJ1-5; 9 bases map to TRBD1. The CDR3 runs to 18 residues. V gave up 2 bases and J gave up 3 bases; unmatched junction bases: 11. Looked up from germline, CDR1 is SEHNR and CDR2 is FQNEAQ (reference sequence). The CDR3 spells CASSLIPPGTGYNQPQHF. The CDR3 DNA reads TGTGCCAGCAGCTTAATTCCGCCCGGGACAGGGTACAATCAGCCCCAGCATTTT.

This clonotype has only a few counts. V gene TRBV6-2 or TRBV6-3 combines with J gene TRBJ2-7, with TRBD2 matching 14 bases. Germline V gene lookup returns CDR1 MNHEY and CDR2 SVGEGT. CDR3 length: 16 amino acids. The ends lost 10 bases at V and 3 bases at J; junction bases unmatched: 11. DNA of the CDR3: TGTGCCATCGGGACTAGCGGGAGAGGTGACTACTACGAGCAGTACTTC. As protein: CAIGTSGRGDYYEQYF.

The CDR3 region is CASKTGVETQYF. As DNA, the CDR3 is TGTGCCAGCAAGACAGGGGTAGAGACCCAGTACTTC. V usage is TRBV28 and J usage is TRBJ2-5; TRBD1 aligns across 8 bases. From germline, CDR1 is MDHEN and CDR2 SYDVKM. The CDR3 contains 12 residues. V was clipped by 7 bases and J by 4 bases; unmatched bases: 2.

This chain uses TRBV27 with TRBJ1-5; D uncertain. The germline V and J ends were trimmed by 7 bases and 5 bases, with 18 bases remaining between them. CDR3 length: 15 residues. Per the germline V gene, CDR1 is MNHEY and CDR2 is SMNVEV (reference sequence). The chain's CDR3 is CASKGLRIRDQPQHF. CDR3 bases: TGTGCCAGCAAGGGCTTAAGGATTCGGGATCAGCCCCAGCATTTT.

The CDR3 here is CSAGAYEQYF. In DNA, the CDR3 is TGCAGTGCGGGAGCCTACGAGCAGTACTTC. V and J are TRBV20-1 and TRBJ2-7; D perhaps matches TRBD2 (5 bases). The V end was cut by 6 bases, the J end by 2 bases, with 5 bases between. Germline CDR1 is DFQATT and CDR2 is SNEGSKA (reference sequence). This CDR3 spans 10 amino acids.

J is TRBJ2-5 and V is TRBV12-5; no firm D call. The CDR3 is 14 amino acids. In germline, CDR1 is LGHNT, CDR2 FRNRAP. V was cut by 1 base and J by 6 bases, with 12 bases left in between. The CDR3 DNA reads TGTGCTAGTGGTTTGGGCATGACTTCGAAGACCCAGTACTTC. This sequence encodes CASGLGMTSKTQYF.

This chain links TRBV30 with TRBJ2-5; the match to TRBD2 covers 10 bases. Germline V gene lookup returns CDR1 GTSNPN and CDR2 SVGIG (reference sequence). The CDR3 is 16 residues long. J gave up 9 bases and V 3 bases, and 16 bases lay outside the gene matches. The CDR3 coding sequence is TGTGCCTGGAGCGCCACCCTAGCGGGGGCCGGTGGGGCCCAGTACTTC. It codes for CAWSATLAGAGGAQYF. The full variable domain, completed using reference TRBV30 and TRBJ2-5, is SQTIHQWPATLVQPVGSPLSLECTVEGTSNPNLYWYRQAAGRGLQLLFYSVGIGQISSEVPQNLSASRPQDRQFILSSKKLLLSDSGFYLCAWSATLAGAGGAQYFGPGTRLLVL.

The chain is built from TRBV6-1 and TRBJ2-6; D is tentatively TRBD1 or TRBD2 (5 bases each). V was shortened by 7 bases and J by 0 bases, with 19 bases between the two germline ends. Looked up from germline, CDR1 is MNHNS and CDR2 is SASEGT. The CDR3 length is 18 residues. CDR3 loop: CASNARGDYSSGANVLTF. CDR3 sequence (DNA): TGTGCCAGCAATGCCAGAGGGGATTACTCCTCTGGGGCCAACGTCCTGACTTTC.

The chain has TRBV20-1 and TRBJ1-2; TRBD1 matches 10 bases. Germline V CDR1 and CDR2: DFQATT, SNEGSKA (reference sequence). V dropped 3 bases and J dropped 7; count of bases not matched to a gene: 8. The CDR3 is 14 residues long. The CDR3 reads CSASRPTGGVGYTF. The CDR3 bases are TGCAGTGCTAGTAGGCCGACAGGGGGCGTTGGCTACACCTTC.

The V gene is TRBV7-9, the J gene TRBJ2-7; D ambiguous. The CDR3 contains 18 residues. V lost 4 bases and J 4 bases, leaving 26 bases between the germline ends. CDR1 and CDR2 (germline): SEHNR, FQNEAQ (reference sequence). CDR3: CASSYIPSHARPQYEQYF. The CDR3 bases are TGTGCCAGCAGCTACATCCCCAGTCACGCCCGTCCCCAATACGAGCAGTACTTC. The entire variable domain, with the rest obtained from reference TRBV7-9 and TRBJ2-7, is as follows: DTGVSQNPRHKITKRGQNVTFRCDPISEHNRLYWYRQTLGQGPEFLTYFQNEAQLEKSRLLSDRFSAERPKGSFSTLEIQRTEQGDSAMYLCASSYIPSHARPQYEQYFGPGTRLTVT.

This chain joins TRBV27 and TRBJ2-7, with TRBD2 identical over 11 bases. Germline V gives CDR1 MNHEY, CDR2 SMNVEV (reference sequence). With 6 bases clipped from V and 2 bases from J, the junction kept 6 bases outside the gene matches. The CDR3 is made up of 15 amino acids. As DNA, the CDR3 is TGTGCCAGCAGGAGAAGACTAGCGGGGACCTACGAGCAGTACTTC. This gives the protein CASRRRLAGTYEQYF.

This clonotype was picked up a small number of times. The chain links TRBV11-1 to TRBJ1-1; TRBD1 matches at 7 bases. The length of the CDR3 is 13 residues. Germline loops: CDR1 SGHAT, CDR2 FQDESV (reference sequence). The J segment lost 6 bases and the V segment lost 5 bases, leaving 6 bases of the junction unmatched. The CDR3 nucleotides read TGTGCCAGCAGCACACAGGGGATCGCTGAAGCTTTCTTT. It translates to CASSTQGIAEAFF.

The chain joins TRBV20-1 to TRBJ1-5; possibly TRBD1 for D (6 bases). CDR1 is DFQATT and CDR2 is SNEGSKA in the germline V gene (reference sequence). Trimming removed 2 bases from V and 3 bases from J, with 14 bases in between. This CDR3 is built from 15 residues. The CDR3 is CSARNPGHDNQPQHF. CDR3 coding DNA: TGCAGTGCTAGAAATCCGGGACACGACAATCAGCCCCAGCATTTT.

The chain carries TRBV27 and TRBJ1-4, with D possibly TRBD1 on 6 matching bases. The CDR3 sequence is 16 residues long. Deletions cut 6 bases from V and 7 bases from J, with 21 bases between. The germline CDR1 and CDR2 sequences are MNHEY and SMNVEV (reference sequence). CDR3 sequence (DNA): TGTGCCAGCAGCCACTACTCACAGGGAGGGCGTGAAAAACTGTTTTTT. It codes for CASSHYSQGGREKLFF.

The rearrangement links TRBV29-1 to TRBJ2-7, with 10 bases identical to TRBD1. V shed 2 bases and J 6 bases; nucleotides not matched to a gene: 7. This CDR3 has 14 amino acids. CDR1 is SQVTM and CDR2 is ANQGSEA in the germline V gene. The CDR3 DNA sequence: TGCAGCGTTGAAACCGGGACAGGGGTTCGCGAGCAGTACTTC. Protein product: CSVETGTGVREQYF.

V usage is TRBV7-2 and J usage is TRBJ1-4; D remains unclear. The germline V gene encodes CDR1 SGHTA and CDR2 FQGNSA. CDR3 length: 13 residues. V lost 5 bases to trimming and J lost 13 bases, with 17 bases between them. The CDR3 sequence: CASSPQPGWGLFF. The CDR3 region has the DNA TGTGCCAGCAGCCCACAACCGGGGTGGGGACTGTTTTTT.

CDR3 sequence (DNA): TGTGCCACCAGTGACGAAGTGGGAGGTGCAGATACGCAGTATTTT. Protein: CATSDEVGGADTQYF. This chain uses TRBV24-1 with TRBJ2-3, with D perhaps TRBD2 (6 bases). The V end lost 4 bases, the J end lost 4 bases, and 14 bases lay between the germline ends. The CDR3 sequence is 15 residues long. Germline V gives CDR1 KGHDR, CDR2 SFDVKD.

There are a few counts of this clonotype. This CDR3 is CASSRGVSRYGYTF. CDR3 sequence (DNA): TGTGCCAGTAGTCGAGGGGTCTCCCGGTATGGCTACACCTTC. V is TRBV19 and J is TRBJ1-2; D is possibly TRBD1 (5 bases). Deletions cut 5 bases from V and 5 bases from J, with 15 bases between. The germline gives CDR1 LNHDA, CDR2 SQIVND (reference sequence). This CDR3 has 14 residues.

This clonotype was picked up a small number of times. The CDR3 DNA follows: TGTGCCAGCAGTTTTCTGGGGGCGACCACTGAAGCTTTCTTT. It encodes CASSFLGATTEAFF. This chain links TRBV27 with TRBJ1-1, with D maybe TRBD1 (6 bases). The V gene's germline CDR1 is MNHEY and CDR2 SMNVEV (reference sequence). The CDR3 length is 14 residues. Between the trimmed V and J ends, which lost 3 bases and 4 bases, there was a span of 12 bases.

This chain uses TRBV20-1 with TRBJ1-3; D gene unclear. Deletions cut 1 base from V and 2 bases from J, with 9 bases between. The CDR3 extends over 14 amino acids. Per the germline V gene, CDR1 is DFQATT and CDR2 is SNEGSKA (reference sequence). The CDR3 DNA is TGCAGTGCTAGAGCCGTGAGTCCTGGAAACACCATATATTTT. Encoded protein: CSARAVSPGNTIYF.

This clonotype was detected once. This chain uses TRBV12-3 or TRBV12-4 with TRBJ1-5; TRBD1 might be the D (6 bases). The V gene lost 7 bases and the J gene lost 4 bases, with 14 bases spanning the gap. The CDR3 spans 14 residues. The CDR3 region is CASTGVGANQPQHF. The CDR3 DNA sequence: TGTGCCAGCACAGGGGTCGGAGCTAATCAGCCCCAGCATTTT.

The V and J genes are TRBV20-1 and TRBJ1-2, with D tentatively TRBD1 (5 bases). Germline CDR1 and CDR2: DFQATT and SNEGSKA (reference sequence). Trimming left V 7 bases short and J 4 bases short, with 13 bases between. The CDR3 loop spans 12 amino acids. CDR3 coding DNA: TGCAGTGTCCAAACAGGATTCTATGGCTACACCTTC. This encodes CSVQTGFYGYTF.

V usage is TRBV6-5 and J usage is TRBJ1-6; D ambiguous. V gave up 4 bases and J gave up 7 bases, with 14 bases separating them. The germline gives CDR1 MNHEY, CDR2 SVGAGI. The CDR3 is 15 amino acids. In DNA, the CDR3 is TGTGCCAGCAGTTCCCGGACGGTCGGGAATTCACCCCTCCACTTT. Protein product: CASSSRTVGNSPLHF.

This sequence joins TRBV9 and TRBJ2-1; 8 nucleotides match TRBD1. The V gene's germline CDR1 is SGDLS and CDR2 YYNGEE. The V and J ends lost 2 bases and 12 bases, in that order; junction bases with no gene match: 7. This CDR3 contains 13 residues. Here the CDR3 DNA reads TGTGCCAGCAGCGTGGAGGACAGGGCGGGGCAGTTCTTC. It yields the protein CASSVEDRAGQFF.